These 2 T cell receptor beta chains were sequenced from one sample in a study of CD4 T cells in relation to SARS-CoV-2 and coronaviruses. Libraries were prepared by immunoSEQ multiplex PCR; TCRdb keeps only in-frame clonotypes and omits some of them. Of 25,000 to 30,000 clones in the sample, 74% were seen once. The antigens for these receptors are not known. Unexposed donor CD4+ T cells date from about 2010-2019, before the COVID-19 pandemic. The cells were cultured for about ten days before CD4+ T cells were isolated. Sequencing input: CD4+ T cells from PBMCs, cultured in vitro. The receptors shown here come from a human donor in good health.

The CDR3 here is CASSLYANPSNTEAFF. The DNA of the CDR3 is TGTGCCAGCAGTTTATATGCTAACCCCTCGAACACTGAAGCTTTCTTT. The V and J genes are TRBV27 and TRBJ1-1; D is unresolved. The CDR3 runs to 16 residues. V lost 1 base to trimming and J lost 1 base, with 13 bases between them. CDR1 and CDR2 (germline): MNHEY, SMNVEV (reference sequence).

The chain employs TRBV11-2 and TRBJ1-2; D is unresolved. This CDR3 region has 15 residues. Germline V lookup: CDR1 SGHAT, CDR2 FQNNGV. Trimming shortened V by 5 bases and J by 7 bases, and 20 bases separated the two germline ends. CDR3 amino acids: CASSPSDRAIGGYTF. CDR3 bases: TGTGCCAGCAGCCCTTCGGACCGGGCCATCGGTGGCTACACCTTC.